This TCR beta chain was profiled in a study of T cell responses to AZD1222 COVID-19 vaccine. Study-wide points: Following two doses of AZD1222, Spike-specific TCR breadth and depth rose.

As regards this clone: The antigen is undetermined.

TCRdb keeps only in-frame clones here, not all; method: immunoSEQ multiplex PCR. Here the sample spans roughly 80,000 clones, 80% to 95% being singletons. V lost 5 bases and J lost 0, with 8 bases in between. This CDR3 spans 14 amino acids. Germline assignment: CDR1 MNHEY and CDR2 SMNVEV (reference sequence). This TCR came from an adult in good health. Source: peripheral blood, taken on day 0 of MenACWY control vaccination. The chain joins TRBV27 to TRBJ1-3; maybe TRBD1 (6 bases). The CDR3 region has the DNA TGTGCCAGCAGTGACAGGAGCTCTGGAAACACCATATATTTT. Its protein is CASSDRSSGNTIYF.